The 12 T cell receptor beta chains in this list originate from one sample, sequenced in a study of T cells after yellow fever vaccination. TCRdb used MiXCR to reprocess the 5' RACE reads, holding one entry per CDR3 protein. The sample yields roughly 300,000 distinct CDR3 sequences, 8% to 9.5% seen once. The material sequenced was PBMCs, taken approximately 47 days after the first yellow fever vaccination. The receptors were gathered from a man younger than 35 who received the YFV17D yellow fever vaccine.

This clonotype was recorded many times. The gene calls are TRBV3-1 and TRBJ1-3; D gene ambiguous. Germline loops: CDR1 LGHDT, CDR2 YNNKEL (reference sequence). V was pared by 1 base and J by 2 bases, with 3 bases between. The CDR3 consists of 13 residues. The CDR3 sequence is CASSQGPGNTIYF. The CDR3 DNA is TGTGCCAGCAGCCAAGGCCCTGGAAACACCATATATTTT.

This clonotype was counted ten times or more. This chain joins TRBV7-2 and TRBJ2-6; tentative D call: TRBD1 (5 bases). Between the trimmed V and J ends, which lost 0 bases and 4 bases, there was a span of 7 bases. This CDR3 contains 15 residues. Germline V gives CDR1 SGHTA, CDR2 FQGNSA. Here the CDR3 DNA reads TGTGCCAGCAGCTTAGCAGGGGCCGGGGCCAACGTCCTGACTTTC. Translated: CASSLAGAGANVLTF.

The J gene is TRBJ2-3, the V gene TRBV11-2; no reliable D call. The CDR3 consists of 15 residues. V was pared by 1 base and J by 6 bases, with 14 bases between. Looked up from germline, CDR1 is SGHAT and CDR2 is FQNNGV. CDR3 nucleotide sequence: TGTGCCAGCAGCTTAGTAGGCATCGAGAGGGATACGCAGTATTTT. Amino acids: CASSLVGIERDTQYF.

This clonotype came up a few times. This chain uses TRBV30 with TRBJ1-2, with D uncertain. CDR3 size: 13 residues. Germline loops: CDR1 GTSNPN, CDR2 SVGIG (reference sequence). Trimming pared 0 bases from V and 8 bases from J, leaving 13 bases between. The CDR3: CAWSVGGPLGYTF. The CDR3 DNA reads as TGTGCCTGGAGTGTTGGAGGGCCGTTAGGCTACACCTTC. The complete variable domain, with remaining parts taken from reference TRBV30 and TRBJ1-2, reads SQTIHQWPATLVQPVGSPLSLECTVEGTSNPNLYWYRQAAGRGLQLLFYSVGIGQISSEVPQNLSASRPQDRQFILSSKKLLLSDSGFYLCAWSVGGPLGYTFGSGTRLTVV.

This clonotype was counted a few times. The chain carries TRBV4-1 and TRBJ1-2; D gene uncertain. Germline loops: CDR1 MGHRA, CDR2 YSYEKL. The CDR3 runs to 13 residues. V lost 0 bases and J lost 8, with 10 bases in between. CDR3 residues: CASSQDRSGGYTF. The CDR3 nucleotides read TGCGCCAGCAGCCAAGATCGTTCAGGAGGCTACACCTTC.

This clonotype was counted many times. V gene TRBV19 combines with J gene TRBJ2-1; 10 nucleotides align to TRBD2. The CDR3 extends over 16 amino acids. CDR1 LNHDA and CDR2 SQIVND come from the germline V gene (reference sequence). The trim removed 4 bases at V and 1 base at J, leaving 4 bases unmatched. The CDR3 here is CASSKRGGRSYNEQFF. The CDR3 DNA follows: TGTGCCAGTAGTAAGCGGGGGGGCCGGTCCTACAATGAGCAGTTCTTC.

This chain links TRBV4-1 with TRBJ1-1, with D maybe TRBD1 (5 bases). Germline CDR1 reads MGHRA; CDR2 reads YSYEKL. V lost 0 bases, J lost 2 bases, and 19 bases lay in between. The CDR3 spans 18 residues. The DNA of the CDR3 is TGCGCCAGCAGCCAAGAGCGGGGCAGGGTCATCTTCAACACTGAAGCTTTCTTT. It encodes CASSQERGRVIFNTEAFF.

This clonotype was counted many times. The chain uses TRBV4-1 and TRBJ1-2, with TRBD1 identical over 9 bases. CDR1 and CDR2 from the germline V gene are MGHRA and YSYEKL. There are 15 residues in the CDR3. J lost 7 bases, V lost 1 base, and 7 bases had no gene match. CDR3: CASSQVDRGERGYTF. The CDR3 nucleotides are TGCGCCAGCAGCCAAGTGGACAGGGGAGAACGTGGCTACACCTTC.

The chain recombines TRBV28 with TRBJ2-7; 7 bases map to TRBD2. Germline CDR1 reads MDHEN; CDR2 reads SYDVKM. Trimming at V came to 10 bases and at J to 4 bases, leaving 10 bases not matched to a gene. The CDR3 is 13 amino acids. In DNA, the CDR3 is TGTGCCACCTCTTGGGGGGGGGGGTACGAGCAGTACGTC. Translated: CATSWGGGYEQYV.

This clonotype was seen a handful of times. The chain joins TRBV5-1 to TRBJ2-3; D perhaps matches TRBD1 (5 bases). The CDR3 sequence is 14 residues long. Trimming took off 1 base at V and 6 bases at J, with 12 bases between the two ends. Germline CDR1 reads SGHRS; CDR2 reads YFSETQ. In DNA, the CDR3 is TGCGCCAGCAGCTTGATGGCAGGGCCCGATACGCAGTATTTT. Translating gives CASSLMAGPDTQYF.

The V gene is TRBV7-3, the J gene TRBJ2-2; TRBD1 matches 9 bases. The CDR3 runs to 16 residues. Germline-derived CDR1 and CDR2 are SGHTA and FQGTGA. After removal of 4 bases from V and 4 bases from J, the junction contained 7 bases not matched to a gene. The CDR3 loop is CASSSTGTGPTGELFF. CDR3 sequence (DNA): TGTGCCAGCAGCTCCACCGGGACAGGGCCCACCGGGGAGCTGTTTTTT.

The table lists this clonotype with a few counts. V usage is TRBV5-1 and J usage is TRBJ1-3, with D perhaps matching TRBD1 (5 bases). This CDR3 contains 15 residues. CDR1 and CDR2 (germline): SGHRS, YFSETQ. V lost 0 bases and J 8 bases, leaving 15 bases between the germline ends. The chain's CDR3 is CASSLDGPGKDTIYF. DNA of the CDR3: TGCGCCAGCAGCTTGGATGGCCCAGGGAAGGACACCATATATTTT.